These T cell receptor beta chains were read from a single sample in a study of a mutant IDH1 vaccine in newly diagnosed glioma. These TCRs are of unknown antigen specificity. TCRdb's table, derived via immunoSEQ multiplex PCR, lists solely in-frame clones and lacks some. The data show about 40,000 clones, 84% seen once. The starting material was PBMCs, obtained from a glioma patient whose treatment included an IDH1 peptide vaccine. These receptors all stem from a man aged 35-49 years with glioma. Both conserved end residues are part of each CDR3. A D gene is named only where the DNA matches it firmly. Clone sizes are given selectively: once, few, many, or a class where the clone is expanded.

j_call: TRBJ2-7; v_call: TRBV6-1; d_call: -; clone_size: -; cdr3_aa: CASSHGKSYEQYF; cdr3_nt: TGTGCCAGCAGTCACGGGAAATCCTACGAGCAGTACTTC
j_call: TRBJ2-2; v_call: TRBV11-2; d_call: -; clone_size: once; cdr3_aa: CASTGHPNTGELFF; cdr3_nt: TGTGCCAGCACGGGACACCCGAACACCGGGGAGCTGTTTTTT
j_call: TRBJ1-1; v_call: TRBV14; d_call: -; clone_size: once; cdr3_aa: CASSRPGAGVLTEAFF; cdr3_nt: TGTGCCAGCAGCCGACCCGGCGCAGGGGTGCTCACTGAAGCTTTCTTT
j_call: TRBJ1-2; v_call: TRBV5-3; d_call: -; clone_size: -; cdr3_aa: CARSWVRHNYGYTF; cdr3_nt: TGTGCCAGAAGCTGGGTACGGCACAACTATGGCTACACCTTC
j_call: TRBJ2-1; v_call: TRBV5-4; d_call: -; clone_size: -; cdr3_aa: CASSFVNEQFF; cdr3_nt: TGTGCCAGCAGCTTTGTCAATGAGCAGTTCTTC
j_call: TRBJ2-1; v_call: TRBV19; d_call: TRBD1; clone_size: -; cdr3_aa: CATKTGVDRGNNEQFF; cdr3_nt: TGTGCCACCAAAACAGGCGTGGACAGGGGCAACAATGAGCAGTTCTTC
j_call: TRBJ2-2; v_call: TRBV9; d_call: TRBD2; clone_size: once; cdr3_aa: CASSPMGLAGGPKKDGELFF; cdr3_nt: TGTGCCAGCAGCCCAATGGGACTAGCGGGAGGGCCCAAGAAGGACGGGGAGCTGTTTTTT
j_call: TRBJ2-1; v_call: TRBV28; d_call: -; clone_size: -; cdr3_aa: CASGLIDKALQFF; cdr3_nt: TGTGCCAGTGGTTTAATTGACAAAGCCCTGCAGTTCTTC
j_call: TRBJ1-4; v_call: TRBV19; d_call: -; clone_size: -; cdr3_aa: CASSLAVTATNEKLFF; cdr3_nt: TGTGCCAGTAGTCTCGCGGTGACAGCAACTAATGAAAAACTGTTTTTT
j_call: TRBJ1-1; v_call: TRBV11-2; d_call: -; clone_size: -; cdr3_aa: CASSLVQAEAFF; cdr3_nt: TGTGCCAGCAGCTTAGTACAAGCCGAAGCTTTCTTT
j_call: TRBJ1-2; v_call: TRBV2; d_call: -; clone_size: -; cdr3_aa: CASRRQQGNYGYTF; cdr3_nt: TGTGCCAGCAGGCGACAACAGGGAAACTATGGCTACACCTTC
j_call: TRBJ2-3; v_call: TRBV9; d_call: -; clone_size: -; cdr3_aa: CASSVMGISTDTQYF; cdr3_nt: TGTGCCAGCAGCGTTATGGGAATTAGCACAGATACGCAGTATTTT
j_call: TRBJ1-1; v_call: TRBV19; d_call: -; clone_size: -; cdr3_aa: CASSIWVLGTEAFF; cdr3_nt: TGTGCCAGTAGTATTTGGGTATTGGGAACTGAAGCTTTCTTT
j_call: TRBJ1-5; v_call: TRBV5-8; d_call: TRBD1; clone_size: -; cdr3_aa: CASSTGQGISNQPQHF; cdr3_nt: TGTGCCAGCAGCACGGGACAGGGAATTAGTAATCAGCCCCAGCATTTT
j_call: TRBJ1-6; v_call: TRBV5-1; d_call: -; clone_size: -; cdr3_aa: CASSLSTDNSPLHF; cdr3_nt: TGCGCCAGCAGCTTGTCGACAGATAATTCACCCCTCCACTTT
j_call: TRBJ2-2; v_call: TRBV9; d_call: TRBD2; clone_size: -; cdr3_aa: CASSVVSLLGGAGELFF; cdr3_nt: TGTGCCAGCAGCGTAGTCTCGCTATTGGGAGGGGCCGGGGAGCTGTTTTTT
j_call: TRBJ2-2; v_call: TRBV10-2; d_call: -; clone_size: large; cdr3_aa: CASSTANTGELFF; cdr3_nt: TGCGCCAGCAGTACAGCAAACACCGGGGAGCTGTTTTTT
j_call: TRBJ2-5; v_call: TRBV4-1; d_call: -; clone_size: -; cdr3_aa: CASSPGEGGKETQYF; cdr3_nt: TGCGCCAGCAGCCCGGGGGAGGGGGGAAAAGAGACCCAGTACTTC
j_call: TRBJ2-7; v_call: TRBV18; d_call: TRBD1; clone_size: once; cdr3_aa: CASSPETGREQYF; cdr3_nt: TGTGCCAGCTCACCAGAGACAGGGCGGGAGCAGTACTTC
j_call: TRBJ1-5; v_call: TRBV4-1; d_call: -; clone_size: -; cdr3_aa: CASSQGAVSNQPQHF; cdr3_nt: TGCGCCAGCAGCCAGGGGGCGGTTAGCAATCAGCCCCAGCATTTT
j_call: TRBJ2-5; v_call: TRBV14; d_call: -; clone_size: -; cdr3_aa: CASSLLEYQETQYF; cdr3_nt: TGTGCCAGCAGCCTTCTGGAGTACCAAGAGACCCAGTACTTC
j_call: TRBJ2-2; v_call: TRBV15; d_call: -; clone_size: -; cdr3_aa: CATSRAGSTGELFF; cdr3_nt: TGTGCCACCAGCAGGGCAGGGTCCACCGGGGAGCTGTTTTTT
j_call: TRBJ1-4; v_call: TRBV7-9; d_call: -; clone_size: -; cdr3_aa: CASSFGRETEKLFF; cdr3_nt: TGTGCCAGCAGCTTCGGCAGGGAAACTGAAAAACTGTTTTTT